The 29 T cell receptor beta chains presented below share a single source sample, sequenced in a study of metastatic and nonmetastatic thyroid tumors. TCRdb re-called the PCR reads via MiXCR. Among approximately 7,000 clones listed, under 45% were seen once. Thyroid surgery had not been preceded by any treatment in any patient. The specimen was tumor tissue. These receptors originate from a female donor with papillary thyroid cancer or a benign thyroid nodule (not recorded which). Some clones in this sample may be carry-over from other donors' samples.

The sample holds a few counts of this clone. One junction end does not reproduce the germline sequence, and a read error may be involved. This chain uses TRBV15 with TRBJ2-3; 9 positions match TRBD1. The CDR3 is 15 residues long. Per the germline V gene, CDR1 is LNHNV and CDR2 is YYDKDF (reference sequence). CDR3 DNA sequence: TGTACCACCAGGGACAGGGAAGTGATGAGAGATACGCAGTATTTT. It is translated as CTTRDREVMRDTQYF.

V and J are TRBV28 and TRBJ1-3; D gene ambiguous. The V gene lost 2 bases and the J gene lost 7 bases, with 12 bases spanning the gap. CDR1 and CDR2 from the germline V gene are MDHEN and SYDVKM. The CDR3 runs 14 residues. CDR3 sequence: CASSLITGFNTIYF. The CDR3 region has the DNA TGTGCCAGCAGTTTAATCACGGGGTTTAACACCATATATTTT. Drawing the rest from reference TRBV28 and TRBJ1-3, the complete variable domain is DVKVTQSSRYLVKRTGEKVFLECVQDMDHENMFWYRQDPGLGLRLIYFSYDVKMKEKGDIPEGYSVSREKKERFSLILESASTNQTSMYLCASSLITGFNTIYFGEGSWLTVV.

This clone was detected a few times. V usage is TRBV6-1 and J usage is TRBJ1-5; 7 bases match TRBD1. V lost 3 bases to trimming and J lost 3 bases; unmatched junction nucleotides: 5. Germline loops: CDR1 MNHNS, CDR2 SASEGT. The CDR3 runs to 15 residues. This chain's CDR3 is CASSDQTGTNQPQHF. The CDR3, as DNA: TGTGCCAGCAGTGATCAGACAGGGACCAATCAGCCCCAGCATTTT.

The sample holds a few counts of this clone. The chain is built from TRBV6-6 and TRBJ1-6, with TRBD1 matching over 7 bases. The CDR3 runs to 14 residues. Germline V gives CDR1 MNHNY, CDR2 SVGAGI (reference sequence). The junction had 4 bases not matched to a gene; V was cut back by 1 base and J by 10 bases. The DNA of the CDR3 is TGTGCCAGCAGTTACTACAGGGGAAAATCACCCCTCCACTTT. This sequence encodes CASSYYRGKSPLHF.

The chain employs TRBV6-2 or TRBV6-3 and TRBJ2-1; 10 bases map to TRBD1. V lost 4 bases and J lost 4; bases outside the gene matches: 7. Germline values: CDR1 MNHEY, CDR2 SVGEGT. There are 16 residues in the CDR3. The DNA for the CDR3 is TGTGCCAGCAGTTTCACGACAGGGGGCGCTTACAATGAGCAGTTCTTC. It yields the protein CASSFTTGGAYNEQFF.

CDR3 region: CASSLGSWNTGELFF. CDR3 DNA: TGTGCCAGCAGCTTAGGTAGCTGGAACACCGGGGAGCTGTTTTTT. This chain links TRBV11-3 with TRBJ2-2, with unresolved D. CDR1 and CDR2 from the germline V gene are SGHNT and YENEEA. CDR3 size: 15 residues. V lost 1 base, J lost 1 base, and 7 bases lay in between.

In its sample, this clone was seen many times. The rearrangement uses TRBV12-3 or TRBV12-4 and TRBJ2-3, with D perhaps matching TRBD1 (6 bases). The CDR3 sequence is 11 residues long. Trimming left V 8 bases short and J 6 bases short, with 9 bases between. In nucleotides, the CDR3 is TGTGCCAGCCAGAGGGGGGATACGCAGTATTTT. This sequence encodes CASQRGDTQYF.

This chain joins TRBV6-1 and TRBJ1-4; D is unresolved. Germline CDR1 and CDR2: MNHNS and SASEGT. The CDR3 sequence is 15 residues long. V was pared by 10 bases and J by 6 bases, with 21 bases between. The CDR3 bases are TGTGCCACGAAATCAAGCGGAGTACTAGATGAAAAACTGTTTTTT. Protein sequence: CATKSSGVLDEKLFF.

By share, this clone counts as medium-sized. Being one base from a much bigger clone, this may be a read error. The same CDR3 arises from other DNA sequences in this sample as well. The chain recombines TRBV7-2 with TRBJ1-6; possible D gene TRBD1, 6 bases. The CDR3 has 13 amino acids. V was cut by 5 bases and J by 10 bases, with 12 bases left in between. CDR1 and CDR2 (germline): SGHTA, FQGNSA. CDR3: CASSLTGESPLHF. The CDR3 DNA reads TGTGCCAGCAGCCTGACAGGAGAGTCACCCCTCCACTTT.

The chain uses TRBV14 and TRBJ2-6; D is undetermined. The CDR3 contains 15 residues. Germline V CDR1 and CDR2: SGHDN, FVKESK. V shed 4 bases and J shed 2 bases, with 9 bases lying between them. Here the CDR3 reads CASSPQIAGANVLTF. CDR3 DNA: TGTGCCAGCAGCCCTCAAATCGCTGGGGCCAACGTCCTGACTTTC.

With regard to this clone: Sequence at one end of the junction differs from germline and may be a read error. Different DNA sequences within this sample yield the same CDR3. The genes are TRBV28 and TRBJ1-1; D unclear. The CDR3 extends over 11 amino acids. Germline-derived CDR1 and CDR2 are MDHEN and SYDVKM. CDR3 DNA sequence: TGTGCTAGCAGGTCAAACACTGAAGCCTTCTTT. Its protein product is CASRSNTEAFF.

This clone rates as large (0.1 to 1%). Other DNA sequences in the sample encode the same CDR3. This chain's CDR3 is CASSRQGIMETQYF. Written as DNA, the CDR3 is TGTGCCAGTAGTCGACAGGGGATCATGGAGACCCAGTACTTC. V usage is TRBV19 and J usage is TRBJ2-5; 8 bases line up with TRBD1. Germline V gives CDR1 LNHDA, CDR2 SQIVND (reference sequence). The length of the CDR3 is 14 residues. Losses at the gene ends were 5 bases for V and 5 bases for J; bases not matched to a gene: 7.

This clone was counted a few times. J is TRBJ1-3 and V is TRBV7-9, with TRBD1 matching 10 bases. The CDR3 contains 15 residues. The germline CDR1 and CDR2 sequences are SEHNR and FQNEAQ (reference sequence). V trimming: 8 bases; J trimming: 3 bases; junction bases outside the gene matches: 7. Here the CDR3 reads CASHVGTGVGNTIYF. For the CDR3, the DNA is TGTGCCAGCCACGTAGGGACAGGGGTTGGAAACACCATATATTTT.

This clone has a handful of counts. V is TRBV2 and J is TRBJ2-7, with TRBD1 identical over 8 bases. The germline gives CDR1 SNHLY, CDR2 FYNNEI. V shed 9 bases and J 5 bases; nucleotides not matched to a gene: 6. The CDR3 sequence is 12 residues long. DNA of the CDR3: TGTGCCAGTGGGGCAGGGGGCAACGAGCAGTACTTC. Its protein is CASGAGGNEQYF.

This clone was counted between two and nine times. DNA of the CDR3: TGCAGCGTTGTAGGGGACAGGGCTGTTCCAGATACGCAGTATTTT. This codes for CSVVGDRAVPDTQYF. The gene calls are TRBV29-1 and TRBJ2-3, with TRBD1 matching 9 bases. The V segment lost 4 bases and the J segment 4 bases; nucleotides outside the gene matches: 9. The CDR3 has 15 residues. CDR1 is SQVTM and CDR2 is ANQGSEA in the germline V gene.

A note on this clone: Its ends do not fully match the called genes, so a read error is possible. This chain joins TRBV7-3 and TRBJ1-5, with D tentatively TRBD1 (6 bases). The CDR3 totals 16 residues. Germline-derived CDR1 and CDR2 are SGHTA and FQGTGA. In DNA, the CDR3 is TGTGCCAGCAGCTTACTGCGCGGCAGGGGCAATCAGCCCCATCATTTT. It is translated as CASSLLRGRGNQPHHF. The whole variable domain, remainder taken from reference TRBV7-3 and TRBJ1-5, is GAGVSQTPSNKVTEKGKYVELRCDPISGHTALYWYRQSLGQGPEFLIYFQGTGAADDSGLPNDRFFAVRPEGSVSTLKIQRTERGDSAVYLCASSLLRGRGNQPHHFGDGTRLSIL.

With regard to this clone: Germline is not matched at one junction end, which may reflect a read error. The rearrangement uses TRBV27 and TRBJ1-1; D might be TRBD1 (5 bases). Germline values: CDR1 MNHEY, CDR2 SMNVEV (reference sequence). The CDR3 contains 15 residues. The CDR3 loop is CAGSLLLTGNTEAFF. The CDR3 DNA sequence: TGTGCCGGCAGTTTACTATTAACAGGAAACACTGAAGCTTTCTTT.

This clone is labeled as large (0.1 to 1%). The chain joins TRBV12-3 or TRBV12-4 to TRBJ2-2; TRBD2 agrees at 12 bases. Trimming cost V 5 bases and J 4 bases; bases outside gene matches: 5. The CDR3 totals 16 residues. CDR3 coding DNA: TGTGCCAGCAGTCCTCTAGCGGGAGGGCTCACCGGGGAGCTGTTTTTT. Protein product: CASSPLAGGLTGELFF.

The chain recombines TRBV24-1 with TRBJ2-7, with TRBD1 matching over 8 bases. V shed 3 bases, J shed 5 bases, and the junction held 17 bases outside the gene matches. The CDR3 consists of 18 residues. Germline V gene sequence: CDR1 KGHDR, CDR2 SFDVKD. CDR3 sequence: CATSDGFLSGQGGHEQYF. Written as DNA, the CDR3 is TGTGCCACCAGTGATGGTTTCTTGTCTGGACAGGGCGGGCACGAGCAGTACTTC.

This clone was detected only a few times. The chain is built from TRBV4-1 and TRBJ2-2, with 7 bases fitting TRBD1. Germline V gene lookup returns CDR1 MGHRA and CDR2 YSYEKL. After removal of 0 bases from V and 9 bases from J, the junction contained 13 bases not matched to a gene. This CDR3 is 17 amino acids long. CDR3 bases: TGCGCCAGCAGCCAAGATCGGGAAGGGGCAGGGGGTAGGGAGCTGTTTTTT. Translating it yields CASSQDREGAGGRELFF.

The J gene is TRBJ2-3, the V gene TRBV11-2; no firm D call. The CDR3 consists of 11 residues. In germline, CDR1 is SGHAT, CDR2 FQNNGV. Trimming cost V 5 bases and J 2 bases, with 2 bases left between them. The CDR3 sequence: CASSPTDTQYF. CDR3 DNA sequence: TGTGCCAGCAGCCCCACAGATACGCAGTATTTT.

This clone was picked up a small number of times. The J gene is TRBJ2-7, the V gene TRBV2; the D gene could be TRBD1 or TRBD2 (6 bases each). Germline V CDR1 and CDR2: SNHLY, FYNNEI. The CDR3 is made up of 13 amino acids. Trimming took 10 bases from V and 6 from J, leaving 19 bases between them. The CDR3 region has the DNA TGTGCCATCCGGAGGGACATTAGGCGCGAGCAGTACTTC. Translation gives CAIRRDIRREQYF.

V and J are TRBV7-2 and TRBJ2-7; D is undetermined. This CDR3 has 12 amino acids. Germline CDR1 is SGHTA and CDR2 is FQGNSA. With 1 base removed from V and 6 bases from J, the gap between germline ends came to 7 bases. The CDR3 reads CASSLGLVEQYF. DNA for the CDR3: TGTGCCAGCAGCTTAGGGCTAGTCGAGCAGTACTTC.

The chain uses TRBV5-1 and TRBJ1-4; 9 positions match TRBD1. V shed 4 bases and J 8 bases; nucleotides not matched to a gene: 3. Germline V gene sequence: CDR1 SGHRS, CDR2 YFSETQ. This CDR3 is built from 13 residues. CDR3 sequence: CASSTGQGEKLFF. CDR3 DNA: TGCGCCAGCAGCACGGGACAGGGAGAAAAACTGTTTTTT.

The chain uses TRBV2 and TRBJ1-1; D is undetermined. Between the trimmed V and J ends, which lost 6 bases and 4 bases, there was a span of 12 bases. The CDR3 is 13 amino acids. Germline loops: CDR1 SNHLY, CDR2 FYNNEI. The CDR3 here is CASRPRAGTEAFF. The CDR3 nucleotides read TGTGCCAGCAGACCTCGGGCAGGCACTGAAGCTTTCTTT.

V gene TRBV7-9 combines with J gene TRBJ2-1; TRBD1 or TRBD2 may be the D gene (5 bases each). CDR3 size: 15 residues. The V end was cut by 7 bases, the J end by 2 bases, with 15 bases between. Germline V gene sequence: CDR1 SEHNR, CDR2 FQNEAQ (reference sequence). The CDR3, as DNA: TGTGCCAGCACTGTCTATCGGGGACCCTACAATGAGCAGTTCTTC. Encoded protein: CASTVYRGPYNEQFF.

Worth noting for this clone: The junction and the germline gene differ at one end; a read error may be behind it. V gene TRBV6-2 or TRBV6-3 combines with J gene TRBJ1-1, with unresolved D. Germline V lookup: CDR1 MNHEY, CDR2 SVGEGT. The CDR3 spans 13 residues. The CDR3 loop is CASSYAGEYEAFF. For the CDR3, the DNA is TGTGCTAGCAGTTACGCCGGGGAATATGAAGCTTTCTTT.

The chain employs TRBV20-1 and TRBJ2-1, with TRBD2 identical over 13 bases. This CDR3 spans 15 amino acids. Looked up from germline, CDR1 is DFQATT and CDR2 is SNEGSKA (reference sequence). The V and J ends lost 5 bases and 6 bases, in that order; junction bases with no gene match: 7. The CDR3 DNA reads as TGCAGTGCTGCTGCCCGACTAGCGGGAGGCAATGAGCAGTTCTTC. Translating it yields CSAAARLAGGNEQFF.

This sequence joins TRBV27 and TRBJ2-3, with 7 bases matching TRBD2. Germline assignment: CDR1 MNHEY and CDR2 SMNVEV (reference sequence). V was clipped by 0 bases and J by 0 bases; unmatched bases: 12. CDR3 length equals 19 residues. CDR3 nucleotide sequence: TGTGCCAGCAGTTTATCGCCCTGGCTAGCGGAAACTAGCACAGATACGCAGTATTTT. It encodes CASSLSPWLAETSTDTQYF.